The next 17 T cell receptor beta chains were all read from a single sample in a study of blood T cells in healthy people across ages. Sample-barcoded 5' priming and a J-beta primer mix drove a second PCR of about 6 to 11 cycles. A single record per CDR3 protein comes from TCRdb applying MiXCR to the 5' RACE reads. The table shows approximately 770,000 distinct CDR3 sequences, with about 62% occurring only once. Sequenced input: blood. Receptor source: a man aged 25-45 years in good health.

The chain is built from TRBV20-1 and TRBJ2-3, with D possibly matching TRBD2 (6 bases). Per germline, CDR1 DFQATT and CDR2 SNEGSKA (reference sequence). The CDR3 length is 13 residues. Trimming left V 3 bases short and J 3 bases short, with 10 bases between. The CDR3 sequence: CSASFAGTDTQYF. The DNA for the CDR3 is TGCAGTGCTAGTTTTGCGGGAACAGATACGCAGTATTTT.

This clonotype was found a few times. The V gene is TRBV9, the J gene TRBJ2-7; D is ambiguous. This CDR3 comprises 14 residues. Germline assignment: CDR1 SGDLS and CDR2 YYNGEE. Trimming shortened V by 4 bases and J by 7 bases, and 18 bases separated the two germline ends. CDR3 protein: CASSPGASSNEQYF. CDR3 nucleotides: TGTGCCAGCAGCCCCGGAGCGAGTTCAAATGAGCAGTACTTC.

The V call is TRBV27, the J call TRBJ1-2; 8 bases fit TRBD1. The germline V gene encodes CDR1 MNHEY and CDR2 SMNVEV (reference sequence). Trimming removed 5 bases from V and 8 bases from J; junction bases left unmatched: 13. The CDR3 consists of 15 residues. CDR3 sequence: CASSPPRTGFYGYTF. CDR3 in DNA: TGTGCCAGCAGTCCGCCCCGGACAGGGTTTTACGGCTACACCTTC.

The chain recombines TRBV6-2 or TRBV6-3 with TRBJ2-7; D is unresolved. Germline V lookup: CDR1 MNHEY, CDR2 SVGEGT. Trimming cost V 8 bases and J 3 bases, with 11 bases left between them. This CDR3 contains 12 residues. DNA for the CDR3: TGTGCCAGCGCCGATATCATCTACGAGCAGTACTTC. It yields the protein CASADIIYEQYF.

V usage is TRBV18 and J usage is TRBJ1-2; D may be TRBD1 (5 bases). V lost 3 bases and J lost 6, with 17 bases in between. Germline CDR1 reads KGHSH; CDR2 reads LQKENI. The CDR3 runs to 15 residues. The CDR3 loop is CASSPSTETSNGYTF. CDR3 DNA: TGTGCCAGCTCACCGTCGACAGAGACCTCAAATGGCTACACCTTC. The full variable domain, its missing parts supplied by reference TRBV18 and TRBJ1-2, is NAGVMQNPRHLVRRRGQEARLRCSPMKGHSHVYWYRQLPEEGLKFMVYLQKENIIDESGMPKERFSAEFPKEGPSILRIQQVVRGDSAAYFCASSPSTETSNGYTFGSGTRLTVV.

This clonotype was detected only a few times. The rearrangement joins TRBV7-9 to TRBJ1-5; 7 bases align to TRBD1. This CDR3 region has 14 residues. Germline V gene data show CDR1 as SEHNR and CDR2 as FQNEAQ (reference sequence). Trimming cost V 1 base and J 5 bases; bases outside gene matches: 2. CDR3 region: CASSLEGTDQPQHF. Here the CDR3 DNA reads TGTGCCAGCAGCTTAGAGGGGACAGATCAGCCCCAGCATTTT. The variable domain in full, completed from reference TRBV7-9 and TRBJ1-5, reads DTGVSQNPRHKITKRGQNVTFRCDPISEHNRLYWYRQTLGQGPEFLTYFQNEAQLEKSRLLSDRFSAERPKGSFSTLEIQRTEQGDSAMYLCASSLEGTDQPQHFGDGTRLSIL.

This clonotype was seen more than once but under ten times. The chain employs TRBV6-5 and TRBJ2-7, with D tentatively TRBD1 or TRBD2 (5 bases each). Trimming removed 2 bases from V and 2 bases from J, with 16 bases in between. Germline V gives CDR1 MNHEY, CDR2 SVGAGI. The CDR3 spans 16 residues. CDR3 amino acids: CASSYRGTATTYEQYF. The CDR3 DNA reads as TGTGCCAGCAGTTACCGGGGCACTGCGACTACCTACGAGCAGTACTTC.

This clonotype has just a few counts. The chain links TRBV20-1 to TRBJ2-1; no reliable D call. With 5 bases removed from V and 10 bases from J, the gap between germline ends came to 9 bases. CDR1 is DFQATT, CDR2 SNEGSKA, per germline (reference sequence). The CDR3 runs to 10 residues. For the CDR3, the DNA is TGCAGTGCTCCCCACATGGAGCAGTTCTTC. The encoded protein is CSAPHMEQFF.

This sequence joins TRBV7-9 and TRBJ2-3; 9 bases align to TRBD1. After removal of 4 bases from V and 4 bases from J, the junction contained 9 bases not matched to a gene. In germline, CDR1 is SEHNR, CDR2 FQNEAQ (reference sequence). This CDR3 comprises 16 residues. The CDR3 sequence is CASSSSGQGYPDTQYF. For the CDR3, the DNA is TGTGCCAGCAGCTCCTCGGGACAGGGATACCCAGATACGCAGTATTTT. The full variable domain, completed using reference TRBV7-9 and TRBJ2-3, is DTGVSQNPRHKITKRGQNVTFRCDPISEHNRLYWYRQTLGQGPEFLTYFQNEAQLEKSRLLSDRFSAERPKGSFSTLEIQRTEQGDSAMYLCASSSSGQGYPDTQYFGPGTRLTVL.

This clonotype has only a few counts. The chain recombines TRBV29-1 with TRBJ1-4, with TRBD1 matching over 10 bases. Germline values: CDR1 SQVTM, CDR2 ANQGSEA. There are 15 residues in the CDR3. V lost 6 bases, J lost 0 bases, and 4 bases stayed unmatched. The CDR3 region is CSVAGTGATNEKLFF. The CDR3 DNA reads as TGCAGCGTCGCCGGGACAGGGGCAACTAATGAAAAACTGTTTTTT. Full variable domain (outside the CDR3, taken from reference TRBV29-1 and TRBJ1-4): SAVISQKPSRDICQRGTSLTIQCQVDSQVTMMFWYRQQPGQSLTLIATANQGSEATYESGFVIDKFPISRPNLTFSTLTVSNMSPEDSSIYLCSVAGTGATNEKLFFGSGTQLSVL.

This clonotype was seen a few times. The rearrangement uses TRBV10-3 and TRBJ2-7; 9 nucleotides align to TRBD1. V dropped 6 bases and J dropped 7; count of bases not matched to a gene: 7. CDR1 and CDR2 from the germline V gene are ENHRY and SYGVKD. There are 13 residues in the CDR3. This CDR3 reads CAIRQGQGGEQYF. The CDR3 DNA reads as TGTGCCATCAGACAGGGACAGGGAGGAGAGCAGTACTTC.

This clonotype was picked up many times. The chain has TRBV7-9 and TRBJ2-7; D might be TRBD1 or TRBD2, each matching 6 bases. The CDR3 length is 14 residues. CDR1 is SEHNR and CDR2 is FQNEAQ in the germline V gene (reference sequence). The V end lost 4 bases, the J end lost 5 bases, and 15 bases lay between the germline ends. Here the CDR3 reads CASSSRGPDNEQYF. The CDR3, as DNA: TGTGCCAGCAGCTCCCGGGGGCCGGATAACGAGCAGTACTTC.

This clonotype has just a few counts. The CDR3 nucleotides read TGTGCCAGCAGGTCGCTAGCGGGAGGCCAGAATGAGCAGTTCTTC. It encodes CASRSLAGGQNEQFF. The chain carries TRBV5-4 and TRBJ2-1, with 11 bases aligning to TRBD2. CDR3 size: 15 residues. The J segment lost 7 bases and the V segment lost 5 bases, leaving 8 bases of the junction unmatched. Germline CDR1 reads SGHNT; CDR2 reads YYREEE (reference sequence).

The J gene is TRBJ2-1, the V gene TRBV7-2, with TRBD2 matching 11 bases. The CDR3 sequence is 15 residues long. Germline CDR1 reads SGHTA; CDR2 reads FQGNSA. After removal of 3 bases from V and 8 bases from J, the junction contained 6 bases not matched to a gene. The CDR3 DNA reads as TGTGCCAGCAGCTTGGGGACTAGCGGCCTTCATGAGCAGTTCTTC. Amino acid sequence: CASSLGTSGLHEQFF.

This clonotype has more than one count but fewer than ten. V usage is TRBV7-3 and J usage is TRBJ2-3, with 7 bases lining up with TRBD2. The CDR3 loop spans 16 amino acids. Trimming took 3 bases from V and 4 from J; bases not matched to a gene: 10. Germline CDR1 is SGHTA and CDR2 is FQGTGA. The CDR3 DNA reads TGTGCCAGCAGCTTCACCGGGGGAGGGGTCCCAGATACGCAGTATTTT. This encodes CASSFTGGGVPDTQYF.

The chain uses TRBV3-1 and TRBJ1-4; no definite D call. The germline gives CDR1 LGHDT, CDR2 YNNKEL (reference sequence). The CDR3 is 14 residues long. Trimming removed 1 base from V and 10 bases from J, with 13 bases in between. CDR3 sequence reads: CASSQAGPAGKLFF. In nucleotides, the CDR3 is TGTGCCAGCAGCCAAGCCGGGCCCGCCGGAAAACTGTTTTTT.

CDR3 bases: TGTGCCAGCACCCAACCGTTAGTATTCGGGGGACAAGCTTTCTTT. This gives the protein CASTQPLVFGGQAFF. The genes are TRBV6-2 or TRBV6-3 and TRBJ1-1; weak D call: TRBD1 (5 bases). The CDR3 covers 15 residues. The germline gives CDR1 MNHEY, CDR2 SVGEGT. V was trimmed by 7 bases and J by 9 bases, leaving 24 bases between them.